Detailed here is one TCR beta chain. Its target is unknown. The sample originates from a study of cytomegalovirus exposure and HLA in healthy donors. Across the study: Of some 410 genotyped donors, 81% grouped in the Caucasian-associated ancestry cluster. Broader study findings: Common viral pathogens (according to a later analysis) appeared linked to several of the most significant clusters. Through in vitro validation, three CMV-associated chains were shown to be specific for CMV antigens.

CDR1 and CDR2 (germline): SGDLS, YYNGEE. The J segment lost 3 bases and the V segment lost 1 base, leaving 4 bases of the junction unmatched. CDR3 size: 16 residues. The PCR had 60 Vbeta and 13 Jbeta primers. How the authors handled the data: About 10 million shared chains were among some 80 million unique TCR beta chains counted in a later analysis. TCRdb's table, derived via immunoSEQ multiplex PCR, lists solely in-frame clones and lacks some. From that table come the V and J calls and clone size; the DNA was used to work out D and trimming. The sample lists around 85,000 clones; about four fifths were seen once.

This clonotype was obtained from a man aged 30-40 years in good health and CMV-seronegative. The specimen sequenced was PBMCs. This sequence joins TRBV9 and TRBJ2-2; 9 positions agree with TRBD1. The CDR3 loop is CASSVRTGEYTGELFF. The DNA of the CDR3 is TGTGCCAGCAGCGTACGGACAGGGGAGTACACCGGGGAGCTGTTTTTT.